The 22 T cell receptor beta chains given below trace back to one sample, sequenced in a study of human T cells and chemical hapten exposure. TCRdb recomputed calls from the RACE reads with MiXCR, one row per CDR3 protein. The sample includes roughly 100,000 distinct CDR3 sequences, around 12% seen only once; the top ten take roughly 1.6%. Time point meaning: pre-sensitization, week 0. Specified treatment: therapeutic diphenylcyclopropenone sensitization with weekly scalp DPC. Sequenced here: whole blood, sampled in connection with sensitization to the hapten diphenylcyclopropenone (DPC). These receptors originate from a woman aged 45 to 65 with alopecia areata. Some clones in this sample may be carry-over from other donors' samples.

This clonotype was seen only a few times. V usage is TRBV5-6 and J usage is TRBJ1-1; tentative D call: TRBD1 (5 bases). The CDR3 runs 15 residues. The V gene's germline CDR1 is SGHDT and CDR2 YYEEEE. Trimming cost V 0 bases and J 0 bases, with 9 bases left between them. The DNA of the CDR3 is TGTGCCAGCAGCTTGGTTGGGGCCTTGAACACTGAAGCTTTCTTT. Amino acid sequence: CASSLVGALNTEAFF.

The genes are TRBV7-2 and TRBJ2-5; D unresolved. There are 14 residues in the CDR3. Germline V gene sequence: CDR1 SGHTA, CDR2 FQGNSA. V shed 2 bases and J shed 5 bases, with 12 bases lying between them. The CDR3: CASSLRMEGETQYF. The CDR3, as DNA: TGTGCCAGCAGCTTAAGGATGGAAGGGGAGACCCAGTACTTC.

In its sample, this clonotype was seen a few times. This chain joins TRBV5-4 and TRBJ1-6; TRBD1 is a possible D gene (6 bases). V was cut by 5 bases and J by 8 bases, with 14 bases left in between. The CDR3 is made up of 14 amino acids. The germline V gene encodes CDR1 SGHNT and CDR2 YYREEE (reference sequence). The CDR3 region has the DNA TGTGCCAGCAGGCGGGACATGACGGATTCACCCCTCCACTTT. It codes for CASRRDMTDSPLHF.

There are many counts of this clonotype. J is TRBJ2-2 and V is TRBV7-6; the D gene is possibly TRBD1 (6 bases). CDR3 length equals 15 residues. Trimming removed 6 bases at V and 6 bases at J, with 17 bases between. Germline assignment: CDR1 SGHVS and CDR2 FNYEAQ. The CDR3 bases are TGTGCCAGCAGTTGGGGATCTTCAGGGGCCGGGGAGCTGTTTTTT. Its protein is CASSWGSSGAGELFF.

This clonotype turned up a few times. The V and J genes are TRBV11-2 and TRBJ2-1; either TRBD1 or TRBD2 may supply D (5 bases each). CDR3 size: 15 residues. V dropped 4 bases and J dropped 3 bases, with 13 bases sitting between them. Germline V gene data show CDR1 as SGHAT and CDR2 as FQNNGV. The CDR3 sequence is CASSSLRGVYNEQFF. CDR3 in DNA: TGTGCCAGCAGCTCCCTTCGGGGCGTCTACAATGAGCAGTTCTTC.

V is TRBV6-1 and J is TRBJ2-3; 9 bases fit TRBD1. This CDR3 contains 17 residues. The V and J ends lost 1 base and 3 bases, in that order; junction bases with no gene match: 8. Germline values: CDR1 MNHNS, CDR2 SASEGT. DNA of the CDR3: TGTGCCAGCAGTGAAGTCAGGGGACAGGGTATAACAGATACGCAGTATTTT. It specifies CASSEVRGQGITDTQYF.

A few counts support this clonotype. The chain recombines TRBV7-6 with TRBJ2-7; 8 bases map to TRBD2. Germline values: CDR1 SGHVS, CDR2 FNYEAQ. The V and J ends lost 5 bases and 1 base, in that order; junction bases with no gene match: 19. The length of the CDR3 is 19 residues. In nucleotides, the CDR3 is TGTGCCAGCAGCCGCTTGGTTTTTCCTAGCGGGCATCCATCCTACGAGCAGTACTTC. It codes for CASSRLVFPSGHPSYEQYF.

The chain links TRBV29-1 to TRBJ2-3; D is undetermined. This CDR3 contains 11 residues. V was cut by 4 bases and J by 7 bases, with 9 bases left in between. Per germline, CDR1 SQVTM and CDR2 ANQGSEA. The CDR3 is CSVADSHTQYF. Here the CDR3 DNA reads TGCAGCGTTGCTGATTCGCATACGCAGTATTTT.

For this clonotype: This may arise from a read error, as a much more abundant clone is one base away. V and J are TRBV28 and TRBJ2-5, with D possibly called TRBD1 or TRBD2 (5 bases each). Trimming took 4 bases from V and 1 from J, leaving 7 bases between them. CDR3 size: 13 residues. From germline, CDR1 is MDHEN and CDR2 SYDVKM. The CDR3 here is CASSSGTQETQYF. The CDR3 DNA reads TGTGCCAGCAGTTCCGGGACCCAAGAGACCCAGTACTTC.

The rearrangement uses TRBV7-2 and TRBJ1-1; tentative D call: TRBD1 (6 bases). Germline values: CDR1 SGHTA, CDR2 FQGNSA. The CDR3 loop spans 17 amino acids. Between the trimmed V and J ends, which lost 5 bases and 1 base, there was a span of 20 bases. CDR3 in DNA: TGTGCCAGCAGCGCGAGGGGGGGAAGGACGGCGAACACTGAAGCTTTCTTT. This translates into CASSARGGRTANTEAFF.

The chain couples TRBV5-5 to TRBJ2-7, with D perhaps TRBD1 (5 bases). The CDR3 covers 16 residues. Trimming shortened V by 0 bases and J by 0 bases, and 13 bases separated the two germline ends. The V gene's germline CDR1 is SGHKS and CDR2 YYEKEE (reference sequence). In nucleotides, the CDR3 is TGTGCCAGCAGCTTGGCTGTTGGGGCAAGCTCCTACGAGCAGTACTTC. Amino acid sequence: CASSLAVGASSYEQYF. The full variable domain, completed using reference TRBV5-5 and TRBJ2-7, is DAGVTQSPTHLIKTRGQQVTLRCSPISGHKSVSWYQQVLGQGPQFIFQYYEKEERGRGNFPDRFSARQFPNYSSELNVNALLLGDSALYLCASSLAVGASSYEQYFGPGTRLTVT.

This clonotype was observed a few times. CDR3 residues: CAISGGGDEQFF. The CDR3 DNA reads TGTGCCATCAGTGGGGGGGGCGATGAGCAGTTCTTC. The J gene is TRBJ2-1, the V gene TRBV10-3; TRBD2 might be the D (7 bases). This CDR3 is 12 amino acids long. Germline V gene lookup returns CDR1 ENHRY and CDR2 SYGVKD. V shed 4 bases and J shed 8 bases, with 9 bases lying between them.

V and J are TRBV7-2 and TRBJ1-3, with D uncertain. The germline gives CDR1 SGHTA, CDR2 FQGNSA. Trimming left V 5 bases short and J 4 bases short, with 12 bases between. CDR3 length: 14 residues. The CDR3 loop is CASSPEPSGNTIYF. DNA for the CDR3: TGTGCCAGCAGCCCCGAACCTTCGGGAAACACCATATATTTT.

There are a few counts of this clonotype. V usage is TRBV18 and J usage is TRBJ1-1, with 7 bases matching TRBD1. J was trimmed by 0 bases and V by 2 bases; bases with no gene match: 6. Germline V CDR1 and CDR2: KGHSH, LQKENI. The CDR3 runs to 16 residues. In nucleotides, the CDR3 is TGTGCCAGCTCACCAAGGGACAGAACCATGAACACTGAAGCTTTCTTT. Translation gives CASSPRDRTMNTEAFF.

This clonotype has only a few counts. V and J are TRBV7-9 and TRBJ2-6; D gene ambiguous. V lost 5 bases and J lost 0, with 14 bases in between. The CDR3 is 17 residues long. Germline loops: CDR1 SEHNR, CDR2 FQNEAQ (reference sequence). The CDR3 protein is CASSLESAFSGANVLTF. In DNA, the CDR3 is TGTGCCAGCAGCCTAGAGTCCGCCTTCTCTGGGGCCAACGTCCTGACTTTC. The entire variable domain, with the rest obtained from reference TRBV7-9 and TRBJ2-6, is as follows: DTGVSQNPRHKITKRGQNVTFRCDPISEHNRLYWYRQTLGQGPEFLTYFQNEAQLEKSRLLSDRFSAERPKGSFSTLEIQRTEQGDSAMYLCASSLESAFSGANVLTFGAGSRLTVL.

This clonotype was observed many times. The V gene is TRBV4-2, the J gene TRBJ2-5; TRBD2 matches at 9 bases. The junction had 13 bases not matched to a gene; V was cut back by 0 bases and J by 5 bases. Looked up from germline, CDR1 is LGHNA and CDR2 is YNFKEQ. This CDR3 comprises 18 residues. CDR3 nucleotides: TGTGCCAGCAGCCAAGATCCTCCGGTAGCGGGGGAAATTGAGACCCAGTACTTC. It specifies CASSQDPPVAGEIETQYF.

The chain uses TRBV4-1 and TRBJ2-5, with 9 bases lining up with TRBD2. V lost 4 bases, J lost 9 bases, and 21 bases stayed unmatched. The germline V gene encodes CDR1 MGHRA and CDR2 YSYEKL. The CDR3 is 18 residues long. The CDR3 protein is CASSPQGLAQYEQVAQYF. CDR3 in DNA: TGCGCCAGCAGCCCACAGGGACTAGCTCAGTATGAGCAAGTGGCCCAGTACTTC.

This clonotype has a count of ten or more. This chain joins TRBV6-6 and TRBJ2-1; D unresolved. The CDR3 totals 14 residues. V dropped 2 bases and J dropped 9 bases, with 14 bases sitting between them. Germline V CDR1 and CDR2: MNHNY, SVGAGI (reference sequence). CDR3 sequence reads: CASSYGTAGLEQFF. The CDR3, as DNA: TGTGCCAGCAGTTACGGAACGGCCGGGCTTGAGCAGTTCTTC.

This clonotype was counted between two and nine times. This chain joins TRBV28 and TRBJ2-5; 11 bases line up with TRBD2. Germline V CDR1 and CDR2: MDHEN, SYDVKM. The CDR3 has 17 residues. V was clipped by 3 bases and J by 2 bases; unmatched bases: 8. Here the CDR3 DNA reads TGTGCCAGCAGTTTGAGTCTAGCGGGGGGCACACAAGAGACCCAGTACTTC. Its translation is CASSLSLAGGTQETQYF.

The rearrangement uses TRBV6-2 or TRBV6-3 and TRBJ1-2; possibly TRBD1 for D (6 bases). V gave up 2 bases and J gave up 4 bases, with 14 bases separating them. This CDR3 is built from 15 residues. Germline V gene sequence: CDR1 MNHEY, CDR2 SVGEGT. CDR3 coding DNA: TGTGCCAGCAGTTACGGCGGAGGGGGAGGCTATGGCTACACCTTC. Translated, it gives CASSYGGGGGYGYTF.

This clonotype occurred many times. This chain uses TRBV27 with TRBJ2-7; TRBD2 agrees at 8 bases. The V gene end was trimmed by 6 bases and the J gene end by 0 bases; junction bases not matched to a gene: 10. The length of the CDR3 is 16 residues. From germline, CDR1 is MNHEY and CDR2 SMNVEV (reference sequence). The CDR3 is CASRGLRAGGSYEQYF. The CDR3, as DNA: TGTGCCAGCAGGGGGCTAAGGGCGGGAGGCTCCTACGAGCAGTACTTC.

This rearrangement joins TRBV19 to TRBJ2-7; TRBD2 agrees at 12 bases. CDR1 is LNHDA and CDR2 is SQIVND in the germline V gene (reference sequence). The CDR3 spans 16 residues. V shed 2 bases and J 6 bases; nucleotides not matched to a gene: 8. CDR3 nucleotides: TGTGCCAGTAGTATACAAACTAGCGGGGGGCTCTCCGAGCAGTACTTC. It encodes CASSIQTSGGLSEQYF.